Presented here are 28 T cell receptor beta chains from one specimen sequenced in a study of shared clonotypes between healthy human individuals. Profiled with immunoSEQ multiplex PCR; TCRdb holds only in-frame clones, not every one. The table records about 340,000 clones, around 67% of them present only once. The specimen sequenced was memory CD4+ T cells sorted from blood. The subset is: CD45RA-negative fraction. The origin of the receptors is a young man in good health.

As to this clone: At one end the junction does not follow the germline gene, possibly because of a read error. The chain employs TRBV11-2 and TRBJ2-7; TRBD2 matches 9 bases. The CDR3 loop spans 13 amino acids. CDR1 is SGHAT and CDR2 is FQNNGV in the germline V gene. CDR3 region: CASSLLDSGSLDF. In DNA form, the CDR3 reads TGTGCCAGCAGCTTACTTGATAGCGGGAGTTTAGACTTC.

This chain uses TRBV5-1 with TRBJ1-2, with TRBD1 as a possible D gene (6 bases). Between the trimmed V and J ends, which lost 1 base and 4 bases, there was a span of 11 bases. The CDR3 spans 14 residues. In germline, CDR1 is SGHRS, CDR2 YFSETQ. CDR3 sequence: CASSLLDSAYGYTF. CDR3 nucleotide sequence: TGCGCCAGCAGCTTGCTGGACAGCGCCTATGGCTACACCTTC.

The gene calls are TRBV7-2 and TRBJ2-5, with D perhaps matching TRBD2 (6 bases). The CDR3 contains 14 residues. V was shortened by 5 bases and J by 5 bases, with 15 bases between the two germline ends. CDR1 and CDR2 (germline): SGHTA, FQGNSA. CDR3 loop: CASSPTRSGETQYF. The CDR3, as DNA: TGTGCCAGCAGCCCTACCCGGAGCGGGGAGACCCAGTACTTC.

The chain joins TRBV7-2 to TRBJ2-1, with D perhaps matching TRBD1 (5 bases). The V end was cut by 1 base, the J end by 10 bases, with 11 bases between. Per the germline V gene, CDR1 is SGHTA and CDR2 is FQGNSA. This CDR3 comprises 13 residues. CDR3 amino acids: CASSLVTDREQFF. The CDR3 DNA reads TGTGCCAGCAGCTTAGTGACAGACCGGGAGCAGTTCTTC.

The CDR3 region has the DNA TGCGCCAGCAGCACACAGGGGACTCCTGGAAATGAGCAGTTCTTC. Protein product: CASSTQGTPGNEQFF. The chain joins TRBV5-1 to TRBJ2-1; D is possibly TRBD1 (7 bases). V dropped 4 bases and J dropped 7 bases, with 18 bases sitting between them. CDR1 SGHRS and CDR2 YFSETQ come from the germline V gene. The CDR3 has 15 amino acids.

The chain has TRBV6-1 and TRBJ1-4; no reliable D call. Trimming stripped 1 base from V and 0 bases from J, with 12 bases between. Germline lookup yields CDR1 MNHNS and CDR2 SASEGT. The CDR3 contains 17 residues. The CDR3 DNA is TGTGCCAGCAGTGAAGTGCACCTGATTGCAACTAATGAAAAACTGTTTTTT. It encodes CASSEVHLIATNEKLFF.

The chain carries TRBV9 and TRBJ2-1; 9 bases fit TRBD2. Germline V gene lookup returns CDR1 SGDLS and CDR2 YYNGEE. V trimming: 1 base; J trimming: 3 bases; junction bases outside the gene matches: 8. This CDR3 is built from 17 residues. The CDR3 region is CASSVRLADARYNEQFF. In nucleotides, the CDR3 is TGTGCCAGCAGCGTACGACTAGCGGACGCCCGCTACAATGAGCAGTTCTTC.

V usage is TRBV18 and J usage is TRBJ2-5; no clear D gene. The germline V gene has CDR1 KGHSH and CDR2 LQKENI. The CDR3 has 13 residues. V was cut by 8 bases and J by 2 bases, with 12 bases left in between. The CDR3 bases are TGTGCCAGCGCCTTTGGAGAGCAAGAGACCCAGTACTTC. It encodes CASAFGEQETQYF.

V and J are TRBV11-1 and TRBJ1-4, with D hard to call. The CDR3 length is 11 residues. Germline assignment: CDR1 SGHAT and CDR2 FQDESV (reference sequence). V was shortened by 3 bases and J by 8 bases, with 4 bases between the two germline ends. In DNA, the CDR3 is TGTGCCAGCAGCTTGGGGGAAAAACTGTTTTTT. Amino acid sequence: CASSLGEKLFF. Based on the CDR3 plus reference TRBV11-1 and TRBJ1-4, the full variable domain is EAEVAQSPRYKITEKSQAVAFWCDPISGHATLYWYRQILGQGPELLVQFQDESVVDDSQLPKDRFSAERLKGVDSTLKIQPAELGDSAMYLCASSLGEKLFFGSGTQLSVL.

V gene TRBV6-1 combines with J gene TRBJ2-3, with D unresolved. Germline lookup yields CDR1 MNHNS and CDR2 SASEGT. V gave up 3 bases and J gave up 0 bases, with 16 bases separating them. The CDR3 contains 17 residues. CDR3 sequence reads: CASSEHVGSDSTDTQYF. The CDR3 DNA follows: TGTGCCAGCAGTGAGCATGTTGGGTCGGATAGCACAGATACGCAGTATTTT.

The rearrangement uses TRBV7-9 and TRBJ2-3; a weak D match, TRBD1 (5 bases). The germline CDR1 and CDR2 sequences are SEHNR and FQNEAQ (reference sequence). This CDR3 spans 16 amino acids. The germline V and J ends were trimmed by 2 bases and 4 bases, with 16 bases remaining between them. CDR3 in DNA: TGTGCCAGCAGCTTAATCCCAGGGCAAGGGGCAGATACGCAGTATTTT. Encoded protein: CASSLIPGQGADTQYF.

This sequence joins TRBV6-5 and TRBJ2-5; D is ambiguous. This CDR3 has 13 amino acids. The germline V and J ends were trimmed by 3 bases and 2 bases, with 7 bases remaining between them. Germline V CDR1 and CDR2: MNHEY, SVGAGI. CDR3 sequence reads: CASSYGVQETQYF. The CDR3 bases are TGTGCCAGCAGTTATGGGGTTCAAGAGACCCAGTACTTC.

This chain connects TRBV29-1 to TRBJ2-5; tentatively, D is TRBD1 (6 bases). The V end lost 6 bases, the J end lost 3 bases, and 17 bases lay between the germline ends. Germline assignment: CDR1 SQVTM and CDR2 ANQGSEA. CDR3 size: 14 residues. The CDR3, as DNA: TGCAGCGTAGATAAGACAGGAGTCGAAGAGACCCAGTACTTC. Translating gives CSVDKTGVEETQYF.

The rearrangement joins TRBV5-6 to TRBJ2-7; 9 bases map to TRBD1. Germline CDR1 SGHDT, CDR2 YYEEEE. The ends lost 3 bases at V and 0 bases at J; junction bases unmatched: 10. The CDR3 runs 17 residues. This CDR3 is CASSSGQGQGSSYEQYF. The DNA of the CDR3 is TGTGCCAGCAGCTCTGGACAGGGACAGGGATCCTCCTACGAGCAGTACTTC.

J is TRBJ1-5 and V is TRBV19; D is ambiguous. The V gene lost 5 bases and the J gene lost 3 bases, with 14 bases spanning the gap. The V gene's germline CDR1 is LNHDA and CDR2 SQIVND (reference sequence). This CDR3 spans 15 amino acids. CDR3 loop: CASSVRERLNQPQHF. CDR3 in DNA: TGTGCCAGTAGTGTTCGGGAGCGACTCAATCAGCCCCAGCATTTT.

To note about this clone: The same CDR3 also results from other DNA sequences found in this sample. This sequence joins TRBV5-1 and TRBJ1-1; tentatively, D is TRBD1 (5 bases). V was clipped by 0 bases and J by 4 bases, with 13 bases between them. Germline assignment: CDR1 SGHRS and CDR2 YFSETQ. CDR3 length: 15 residues. Written as DNA, the CDR3 is TGCGCCAGCAGCTTGGAGGGGCCCAGTTCCACTGAAGCTTTCTTT. Protein: CASSLEGPSSTEAFF.

About this clone: Other DNA sequences in this sample translate to the same CDR3. The chain combines TRBV10-2 with TRBJ2-5; D may be TRBD2 (6 bases). This CDR3 spans 16 amino acids. V was cut by 2 bases and J by 2 bases, with 15 bases left in between. CDR1 is WSHSY, CDR2 SAAADI, per germline. For the CDR3, the DNA is TGCGCCAGCAGTGAGATAGCGGTGCCGTCTCAAGAGACCCAGTACTTC. Amino acid sequence: CASSEIAVPSQETQYF.

The chain employs TRBV11-2 and TRBJ2-2; TRBD2 matches at 9 bases. Germline CDR1 is SGHAT and CDR2 is FQNNGV. This CDR3 spans 15 amino acids. The V segment lost 6 bases and the J segment 6 bases; nucleotides outside the gene matches: 8. CDR3 sequence reads: CASRAGGLSPGELFF. In DNA form, the CDR3 reads TGTGCCAGCAGAGCGGGAGGCCTTAGTCCCGGGGAGCTGTTTTTT.

The chain carries TRBV28 and TRBJ1-4; 8 bases are a match to TRBD1. V trimming: 8 bases; J trimming: 0 bases; junction bases outside the gene matches: 11. The germline gives CDR1 MDHEN, CDR2 SYDVKM. This CDR3 spans 17 amino acids. CDR3 sequence: CASLPTGGATTNEKLFF. Here the CDR3 DNA reads TGTGCCAGCCTTCCCACAGGGGGAGCGACAACTAATGAAAAACTGTTTTTT.

The rearrangement links TRBV18 to TRBJ2-3, with D possibly being TRBD2 (5 bases). This CDR3 is built from 17 residues. From germline, CDR1 is KGHSH and CDR2 LQKENI. V shed 3 bases and J shed 2 bases, with 18 bases lying between them. DNA of the CDR3: TGTGCCAGCTCACCCCAGCTAGGAAGCGGAAACACAGATACGCAGTATTTT. Translating it yields CASSPQLGSGNTDTQYF.

The chain carries TRBV9 and TRBJ2-2; no clear D. Germline V gene data show CDR1 as SGDLS and CDR2 as YYNGEE. The CDR3 spans 15 residues. Trimming took 2 bases from V and 3 from J, leaving 11 bases between them. The CDR3 spells CASSVGHPYTGELFF. CDR3 nucleotides: TGTGCCAGCAGCGTCGGCCATCCATACACCGGGGAGCTGTTTTTT. The variable domain in full, with the rest retrieved from reference TRBV9 and TRBJ2-2, is DSGVTQTPKHLITATGQRVTLRCSPRSGDLSVYWYQQSLDQGLQFLIQYYNGEERAKGNILERFSAQQFPDLHSELNLSSLELGDSALYFCASSVGHPYTGELFFGEGSRLTVL.

A few counts support this clone. The chain combines TRBV28 with TRBJ1-5; TRBD1 might be the D (6 bases). Trimming left V 1 base short and J 2 bases short, with 15 bases between. The CDR3 is made up of 17 amino acids. Germline V gene sequence: CDR1 MDHEN, CDR2 SYDVKM. The CDR3: CASSLSLGGRGNQPQHF. The CDR3 DNA is TGTGCCAGCAGTTTATCCCTTGGGGGGCGAGGCAATCAGCCCCAGCATTTT.

Of note for this clone: In the same sample, other DNA sequences code for this CDR3. The chain uses TRBV19 and TRBJ2-3; D unclear. V was cut by 3 bases and J by 0 bases, with 7 bases left in between. CDR1 LNHDA and CDR2 SQIVND come from the germline V gene (reference sequence). This CDR3 spans 14 amino acids. The CDR3 protein is CASSISGSTDTQYF. The CDR3 region has the DNA TGTGCCAGTAGTATTTCAGGCAGCACAGATACGCAGTATTTT.

The genes are TRBV18 and TRBJ2-1; 12 nucleotides line up with TRBD2. V lost 2 bases and J lost 6; bases outside the gene matches: 8. The germline gives CDR1 KGHSH, CDR2 LQKENI. The CDR3 covers 17 residues. For the CDR3, the DNA is TGTGCCAGCTCACCAATGAGAACTAGCGGGAGGACCAATGAGCAGTTCTTC. Translation: CASSPMRTSGRTNEQFF.

This clone has only a few counts. This rearrangement joins TRBV5-5 to TRBJ2-7, with TRBD2 matching 7 bases. With V trimmed by 1 base and J by 0 bases, 4 bases remained unmatched. Germline assignment: CDR1 SGHKS and CDR2 YYEKEE (reference sequence). The CDR3 extends over 15 amino acids. The CDR3 loop reads CASSLLAGVSYEQYF. DNA for the CDR3: TGTGCCAGCAGCTTGCTGGCGGGAGTCTCCTACGAGCAGTACTTC. Full variable domain (remainder filled in from reference TRBV5-5 and TRBJ2-7): DAGVTQSPTHLIKTRGQQVTLRCSPISGHKSVSWYQQVLGQGPQFIFQYYEKEERGRGNFPDRFSARQFPNYSSELNVNALLLGDSALYLCASSLLAGVSYEQYFGPGTRLTVT.

The rearrangement uses TRBV11-2 and TRBJ2-2; D not certain. The CDR3 spans 14 residues. V was shortened by 1 base and J by 0 bases, with 3 bases between the two germline ends. Germline V gene data show CDR1 as SGHAT and CDR2 as FQNNGV. The CDR3 region has the DNA TGTGCCAGCAGCTTAGGAGCGAACACCGGGGAGCTGTTTTTT. It yields the protein CASSLGANTGELFF.

This chain links TRBV2 with TRBJ2-5, with 10 positions matching TRBD1. TRBJ2-7 explains the end of the DNA better; the J call may be wrong. This CDR3 has 17 residues. Germline V gives CDR1 SNHLY, CDR2 FYNNEI. This CDR3 reads CASSDWGTGATVYEQYF. In DNA, the CDR3 is TGTGCCAGCAGTGATTGGGGGACAGGGGCCACCGTCTACGAGCAGTACTTC.

The CDR3 sequence: CASTFRVADTQYF. Here the CDR3 DNA reads TGTGCCAGCACATTCAGGGTGGCAGATACGCAGTATTTT. The chain has TRBV28 and TRBJ2-3, with D possibly TRBD1 on 5 matching bases. This CDR3 is 13 amino acids long. Per the germline V gene, CDR1 is MDHEN and CDR2 is SYDVKM. With 7 bases removed from V and 4 bases from J, the gap between germline ends came to 12 bases.